This T cell receptor beta chain derives from a study of T cells after yellow fever vaccination. This clonotype has only a few counts. UMIs and a universal primer site were added when TCR cDNA was made by 5'RACE template switching. TCRdb re-called the 5' RACE reads through MiXCR, storing one row per CDR3 protein. The profile covers about 210,000 distinct CDR3 sequences, with less than 3.5% appearing a single time and under 3.5% taken by the ten largest. The length of the CDR3 is 14 residues. Trimming removed 10 bases from V and 3 bases from J, with 15 bases in between. Germline CDR1 reads MNHEY; CDR2 reads SMNVEV (reference sequence).

The origin of this receptor is a man younger than 35 who received the YFV17D yellow fever vaccine. V and J are TRBV27 and TRBJ1-4; D gene unclear. This material consisted of CD4+ T cells sorted from PBMCs, taken 10 days after the yellow fever booster vaccination. CDR3 protein: CATKPGGANEKLFF. The CDR3, as DNA: TGTGCCACCAAACCGGGTGGGGCTAATGAAAAACTGTTTTTT.